This T cell receptor (beta chain) emerged from a study of blood T cell repertoires in COVID-19. Germline V gene sequence: CDR1 LGHDT, CDR2 YNNKEL (reference sequence). The CDR3 is 16 residues long. V trimming: 4 bases; J trimming: 8 bases; junction bases outside the gene matches: 13. TCRdb's table, derived via immunoSEQ multiplex PCR, lists solely in-frame clones and lacks some. The sample has roughly 250,000 clones, around 89% seen once; the top ten hold around 0.91%. This TCR was sampled from a woman in her 40s who had recovered from COVID-19. This chain joins TRBV3-1 (or the pseudogene TRBV3-2) and TRBJ1-4; TRBD1 agrees at 7 bases. The sequenced sample was peripheral blood. In DNA form, the CDR3 reads TGTGCCAGCAGCCCCCCGACCCGACAGGGCGGGGAAAAACTGTTTTTT. Amino acid sequence: CASSPPTRQGGEKLFF.